These 16 T cell receptor beta chains were sequenced from one sample in a study of spatial heterogeneity in lung cancer. Stated time point: sample taken at primary tumor resection. These receptors' targets are unknown. One entry per CDR3 protein results from TCRdb running MiXCR on the 5' RACE reads. The sample lists 18,000 or so distinct CDR3 sequences, roughly 6% occurring once. Study-level findings and limits: Counts of expanded alpha and beta TCRs within tumors tracked the tumor nonsynonymous mutation count.

The sequencing used lung tumor tissue, collected at surgery. These receptors all come from a female donor with early-stage non-small cell lung cancer.

This clonotype was seen repeatedly, ten times or more. The chain has TRBV3-1 and TRBJ1-1; possible D gene TRBD1, 5 bases. Looked up from germline, CDR1 is LGHDT and CDR2 is YNNKEL (reference sequence). The CDR3 runs to 11 residues. Trimming removed 1 base at V and 14 bases at J, with 11 bases between. In DNA form, the CDR3 reads TGTGCCAGCAGCCAAGTCGGGACTGAGTTCTTT. Translating it yields CASSQVGTEFF.

This clonotype occurred many times. This chain joins TRBV18 and TRBJ2-5; the D call may be TRBD1 or TRBD2 (5 bases each). V lost 5 bases and J 3 bases, leaving 13 bases between the germline ends. This CDR3 is built from 14 residues. Per the germline V gene, CDR1 is KGHSH and CDR2 is LQKENI. The CDR3 is CASSSGTQKETQYF. CDR3 DNA: TGTGCCAGCTCATCGGGGACCCAGAAAGAGACCCAGTACTTC. Filled out from reference TRBV18 and TRBJ2-5, the complete variable domain reads NAGVMQNPRHLVRRRGQEARLRCSPMKGHSHVYWYRQLPEEGLKFMVYLQKENIIDESGMPKERFSAEFPKEGPSILRIQQVVRGDSAAYFCASSSGTQKETQYFGPGTRLLVL.

This clonotype was detected many times. The J gene is TRBJ2-7, the V gene TRBV10-2; possible D gene TRBD1, 5 bases. The CDR3 loop spans 14 amino acids. Trimming left V 0 bases short and J 6 bases short, with 12 bases between. Germline V gene lookup returns CDR1 WSHSY and CDR2 SAAADI. This CDR3 reads CASSESGRASEQYF. As DNA, the CDR3 is TGCGCCAGCAGTGAGTCAGGCAGGGCAAGCGAGCAGTACTTC.

In its sample, this clonotype was seen a few times. V usage is TRBV5-5 and J usage is TRBJ2-3; a weak D match, TRBD2 (5 bases). Germline lookup yields CDR1 SGHKS and CDR2 YYEKEE (reference sequence). There are 16 residues in the CDR3. Trimming pared 0 bases from V and 1 base from J, leaving 12 bases between. As DNA, the CDR3 is TGTGCCAGCAGCTTGGGCTCTAGCCTTGGCACAGATACGCAGTATTTT. Protein sequence: CASSLGSSLGTDTQYF.

This clonotype was counted at least ten times. V gene TRBV28 combines with J gene TRBJ2-1; TRBD2 matches at 12 bases. Per the germline V gene, CDR1 is MDHEN and CDR2 is SYDVKM. The CDR3 loop spans 17 amino acids. With 7 bases clipped from V and 8 bases from J, the junction kept 15 bases outside the gene matches. The CDR3 sequence: CASIPPSGTSGWDEQFF. DNA for the CDR3: TGTGCCAGCATCCCCCCTTCCGGGACTAGCGGGTGGGATGAGCAGTTCTTC.

This clonotype has a count of ten or more. The chain has TRBV18 and TRBJ2-2; no clear D. In germline, CDR1 is KGHSH, CDR2 LQKENI. Trimming shortened V by 2 bases and J by 5 bases, and 3 bases separated the two germline ends. CDR3 length: 12 amino acids. The CDR3 sequence is CASSPRTGELFF. The CDR3 nucleotides are TGTGCCAGCTCACCAAGGACCGGGGAGCTGTTTTTT.

By sample share, this clonotype is medium-sized. The chain has TRBV6-1 and TRBJ1-1; no definite D call. The CDR3 length is 13 residues. Germline V gene lookup returns CDR1 MNHNS and CDR2 SASEGT. V lost 1 base, J lost 3 bases, and 6 bases lay in between. DNA for the CDR3: TGTGCCAGCAGTGAAGTTCCGGACACTGAAGCTTTCTTT. Amino acids: CASSEVPDTEAFF.

The chain carries TRBV5-6 and TRBJ1-1, with D hard to call. Deletions cut 1 base from V and 6 bases from J, with 10 bases between. CDR1 and CDR2 (germline): SGHDT, YYEEEE. The CDR3 is made up of 13 amino acids. CDR3 DNA: TGTGCCAGCAGCTTGACCGGGCGGGCTGAAGCTTTCTTT. It is translated as CASSLTGRAEAFF.

This clonotype is medium-sized (0.01 to 0.1%) by share. The rearrangement uses TRBV20-1 and TRBJ1-1; D is uncertain. CDR1 and CDR2 (germline): DFQATT, SNEGSKA (reference sequence). V was cut by 6 bases and J by 1 base, with 9 bases left in between. The CDR3 is 12 amino acids. The CDR3 region has the DNA TGCAGTGCCCAGCGGGGGAACACTGAAGCTTTCTTT. Amino acids: CSAQRGNTEAFF.

Ten or more counts support this clonotype. The chain carries TRBV30 and TRBJ1-1; the D is unclear. The CDR3 has 13 amino acids. Germline loops: CDR1 GTSNPN, CDR2 SVGIG (reference sequence). V shed 0 bases and J shed 0 bases, with 5 bases lying between them. CDR3 residues: CAWSVILNTEAFF. In DNA, the CDR3 is TGTGCCTGGAGTGTGATCCTGAACACTGAAGCTTTCTTT.

This clonotype was detected many times. The chain links TRBV27 to TRBJ2-2; 8 positions match TRBD2. Looked up from germline, CDR1 is MNHEY and CDR2 is SMNVEV (reference sequence). The CDR3 runs 19 residues. The junction had 23 bases not matched to a gene; V was cut back by 7 bases and J by 7 bases. CDR3 protein: CASTSRSYGRAQGGGELFF. The CDR3 coding sequence is TGTGCCAGCACCAGCCGGAGCTACGGGAGGGCCCAAGGTGGCGGGGAGCTGTTTTTT.

By its share, this clonotype is medium-sized (0.01 to 0.1%). The chain is built from TRBV5-4 and TRBJ2-2; 9 bases agree with TRBD2. There are 17 residues in the CDR3. Germline CDR1 is SGHNT and CDR2 is YYREEE (reference sequence). J gave up 4 bases and V 1 base, and 8 bases lay outside the gene matches. In nucleotides, the CDR3 is TGTGCCAGCAGCTTGACTAGCGGGTACCCCCGCACCGGGGAGCTGTTTTTT. This translates into CASSLTSGYPRTGELFF.

The chain has TRBV11-1 and TRBJ2-4, with 7 nucleotides matching TRBD1. V trimming: 5 bases; J trimming: 7 bases; junction bases outside the gene matches: 8. CDR3 length: 14 residues. CDR1 SGHAT and CDR2 FQDESV come from the germline V gene (reference sequence). Written as DNA, the CDR3 is TGTGCCAGCAGCCACAGGACAGGTCATAACATTCAGTACTTC. Translated: CASSHRTGHNIQYF.

This clonotype has a count of ten or more. V is TRBV19 and J is TRBJ1-5, with D uncertain. Germline values: CDR1 LNHDA, CDR2 SQIVND (reference sequence). V was pared by 1 base and J by 6 bases, with 13 bases between. CDR3 size: 15 residues. The CDR3, as DNA: TGTGCCAGTAGTATAGTAGGCCAGAGCGGTCAGCCCCAGCATTTT. Translation: CASSIVGQSGQPQHF. The variable domain in full, with the rest retrieved from reference TRBV19 and TRBJ1-5, is DGGITQSPKYLFRKEGQNVTLSCEQNLNHDAMYWYRQDPGQGLRLIYYSQIVNDFQKGDIAEGYSVSREKKESFPLTVTSAQKNPTAFYLCASSIVGQSGQPQHFGDGTRLSIL.

By frequency in the sample, this clonotype is medium-sized. The V call is TRBV30, the J call TRBJ1-1, with 9 bases fitting TRBD1. J lost 5 bases, V lost 2 bases, and 3 bases had no gene match. The CDR3 runs 13 residues. Germline assignment: CDR1 GTSNPN and CDR2 SVGIG (reference sequence). This CDR3 is CAWSLDRGTEAFF. DNA of the CDR3: TGTGCCTGGAGTTTAGACAGGGGGACTGAAGCTTTCTTT. Filled out from reference TRBV30 and TRBJ1-1, the complete variable domain reads SQTIHQWPATLVQPVGSPLSLECTVEGTSNPNLYWYRQAAGRGLQLLFYSVGIGQISSEVPQNLSASRPQDRQFILSSKKLLLSDSGFYLCAWSLDRGTEAFFGQGTRLTVV.

CDR3 in amino acids: CASSLGTEAKNIQYF. Here the CDR3 DNA reads TGTGCCAGCAGCTTAGGGACCGAAGCCAAAAACATTCAGTACTTC. The chain combines TRBV27 with TRBJ2-4; D possibly uses TRBD1 or TRBD2 (5 bases each). Germline V gene sequence: CDR1 MNHEY, CDR2 SMNVEV (reference sequence). Trimming took 6 bases from V and 0 from J, leaving 12 bases between them. This CDR3 comprises 15 residues.